This is a list of T cell receptor beta chains from one sample in a study of cytomegalovirus exposure and HLA in healthy donors. TCRdb keeps only in-frame clones here, not all; method: immunoSEQ multiplex PCR. The data contain 100,000 to 120,000 clones, about three quarters of them singletons. Specimen: PBMCs. These receptor sequences come from a male donor in good health and CMV-seronegative. Both conserved end residues are part of each CDR3. A D gene is named only where the DNA matches it firmly. Clone size is given for some rows only: seen once, a few or many times, or a class if the clone is expanded.

.	.	TRBV5-4	TRBJ1-2	TGTGCCAGCAGTACTTCAGGAGGCGGCTATGGCTACACCTTC	CASSTSGGGYGYTF
.	.	TRBV7-9	TRBJ2-3	TGTTCCAGCAGCCGCGGTGTAGATACGCAGTATTTT	CSSSRGVDTQYF
TRBD2	.	TRBV7-2	TRBJ2-7	TGTGCCAGCAGCTTGCGGCCGACTAGCGGGAGGTCCACCTACGAGCAGTACTTC	CASSLRPTSGRSTYEQYF
.	.	TRBV7-3	TRBJ2-1	TGTGCCAGCAGCTTAAGTCGGGAGTTCAATGAGCAGTTCTTC	CASSLSREFNEQFF
TRBD2	.	TRBV28	TRBJ2-7	TGTGCCAGCAGTAAGGGGGGGACTAGCGGCTCCTACGAGCAGTACTTC	CASSKGGTSGSYEQYF
TRBD1	.	TRBV30	TRBJ1-3	TGTGCCTTGGAGGGGGCCTCTGGAAACACCATATATTTT	CALEGASGNTIYF
TRBD2	.	TRBV29-1	TRBJ2-3	TGCAGCGTTGGCCCTGGCCAGCGGGAGGCTGATACGCAGTATTTT	CSVGPGQREADTQYF
TRBD1	.	TRBV7-2	TRBJ1-1	TGTGCCAGCAGCCGATCAGGGGGAGGCACTGAAGCTTTCTTT	CASSRSGGGTEAFF
.	.	TRBV6-1	TRBJ2-1	TGTGCCAGCAGTGAATTTAGCGGTTACAATGAGCAGTTCTTC	CASSEFSGYNEQFF
.	once	TRBV18	TRBJ1-5	TGTGCCAGCTCACAGGCTGGTCAGGGCCAGCCCCAGCATTTT	CASSQAGQGQPQHF
.	.	TRBV6-1	TRBJ2-1	TGTGCCAGCAGTTCCGGGACACACTCCTACAATGAGCAGTTCTTC	CASSSGTHSYNEQFF
.	.	TRBV15	TRBJ2-6	TGTGCCACCAGCAGGGCAGCTGGGGCCAACGTCCTGACTTTC	CATSRAAGANVLTF
TRBD1	.	TRBV15	TRBJ2-5	TGTGCCACCAGCAGGGCACAGGGGTCAGAGACCCAGTACTTC	CATSRAQGSETQYF
TRBD1	.	TRBV6-9	TRBJ2-5	TGTGCCAGCAGCATTCCGGGACAGGGATGGGGAGAGACCCAGTACTTC	CASSIPGQGWGETQYF
.	.	TRBV21-1	TRBJ2-7	TGTGCCAGCACCTTCTCGGGACAGGGGGCGAGAGAGCAGTACTTC	CASTFSGQGAREQYF
.	.	TRBV14	TRBJ2-7	TGTGCCAGCAGCCCCCCGGCGGTCTACGAGCAGTACTTC	CASSPPAVYEQYF
.	.	TRBV6-5	TRBJ2-1	TGTGCGCCGCCCGAGCGGAGCTCCTACAATGAGCAGTTCTTC	CAPPERSSYNEQFF
TRBD1	.	TRBV29-1	TRBJ2-3	TGCAGCGCCGCACAGGGGGCGGACGGCACAGATACGCAGTATTTT	CSAAQGADGTDTQYF
TRBD2	.	TRBV29-1	TRBJ2-3	TGCAGCGTTGCCAGAGGGGGCGGGAGGGTTACGCAGTATTTT	CSVARGGGRVTQYF
TRBD2	.	TRBV6-4	TRBJ2-3	TGTGCCAGCAGTGACTCGGGGACTAGCGGGCCCTGGGCTGGTACGCAGTATTTT	CASSDSGTSGPWAGTQYF
.	.	TRBV5-1	TRBJ2-6	TGCGCCAGCAGCTTGGACAGAAGCTCTGGGGCCAACGTCCTGACTTTC	CASSLDRSSGANVLTF
.	once	TRBV11-2	TRBJ1-5	TGTGCCAGCAGCGGCGGGGCGGCGAACAATCAGCCCCAGCATTTT	CASSGGAANNQPQHF
TRBD2	.	TRBV4-1	TRBJ2-7	TGCGCCAGCAGCCAAGGGACCCCGGGAGGATACGAGCAGTACTTC	CASSQGTPGGYEQYF
.	.	TRBV11-3	TRBJ2-5	TGTGCCAGCAGCTTTGGGGGGACGGCAGGGCAGGAGACCCAGTACTTC	CASSFGGTAGQETQYF
TRBD2	.	TRBV5-1	TRBJ2-7	TGCGCCAGCAGCCAAGCGGGGACTAGCGGGAGACTGGGTGAGCAGTACTTC	CASSQAGTSGRLGEQYF
.	.	TRBV29-1	TRBJ2-1	TGCAGCGTTGAGGGACTGGGGTTCTTC	CSVEGLGFF
TRBD2	few	TRBV5-4	TRBJ2-2	TGTGCCAGCAGCCAGTCGGCTAGCGGTCGAACCGGGGAGCTGTTTTTT	CASSQSASGRTGELFF
.	.	TRBV11-2	TRBJ2-7	TGTGCCAGCAGTACACAGGGTGAAGGGGAGCAGTACTTC	CASSTQGEGEQYF
TRBD1	.	TRBV2	TRBJ1-2	TGTGCCAGCACCGGGACAGGGGGTGGTGGCTACACCTTC	CASTGTGGGGYTF
TRBD2	.	TRBV27	TRBJ2-7	TGTGCCAGCAGTTCCCCCCCGGGGGGATCCTACGAGCAGTACTTC	CASSSPPGGSYEQYF
.	.	TRBV7-3	TRBJ1-2	TGTGCCAGCAGCTTCTATCCGGGGGGGTACGATGGCTACACCTTC	CASSFYPGGYDGYTF
.	.	TRBV6-1	TRBJ2-3	TGTGCCAGCTCTATAACGGGTGTCGCAGATACGCAGTATTTT	CASSITGVADTQYF
TRBD1	few	TRBV2	TRBJ2-7	TGTGCCAGCAGAGCCGGGACAGAGCCCTACGAGCAGTACTTC	CASRAGTEPYEQYF
TRBD1	.	TRBV6-5	TRBJ2-5	TGTGCCAGCAGTTACTCCGGGACAGGGCGGCAAGAGACCCAGTACTTC	CASSYSGTGRQETQYF
TRBD1	few	TRBV2	TRBJ1-5	TGTGCCAGCCGGGGACAGATCAATCAGCCCCAGCATTTT	CASRGQINQPQHF
.	few	TRBV27	TRBJ2-7	TGTGCCAGCAGTTTAACGGCGGGGCCGGCCTACGAGCAGTACTTC	CASSLTAGPAYEQYF
TRBD2	.	TRBV7-9	TRBJ2-5	TGTGCCAGCAGCTTAGGGGCTAGCGGACCGCAAGAGACCCAGTACTTC	CASSLGASGPQETQYF
.	.	TRBV5-1	TRBJ1-4	TGCGCCAGCAGCAACCAGGGTGGGACTAATGAAAAACTGTTTTTT	CASSNQGGTNEKLFF
TRBD2	.	TRBV2	TRBJ2-5	TGTGCCAGCAGTGAAGGAGTTTCCCGGGGGGAAGAGACCCAGTACTTC	CASSEGVSRGEETQYF
.	.	TRBV5-4	TRBJ2-3	TGTGCCAGCAGCCTGCGGGTATCTAGCACAGATACGCAGTATTTT	CASSLRVSSTDTQYF
.	.	TRBV7-8	TRBJ1-1	TGTGCCAGCAGCTTGGGGGGAGGGGCGAACCCCTACACTGAAGCTTTCTTT	CASSLGGGANPYTEAFF
.	.	TRBV6-7	TRBJ2-5	TGTGCCAGCAGTTACGGGGCCAGGAGTTCAGGAGAGACCCAGTACTTC	CASSYGARSSGETQYF
.	.	TRBV7-2	TRBJ2-7	TGTGCCAGCAGCCCTCTTGGAGGCGAGCAGTACTTC	CASSPLGGEQYF
TRBD1	.	TRBV7-9	TRBJ1-5	TGTGCCAGCACCGAACTTTCCGGGACAGGGGATCAGCCCCAGCATTTT	CASTELSGTGDQPQHF
.	.	TRBV5-1	TRBJ2-7	TGCGCCAGCAGCTTCTCCACTAGCCGGAGTTACGAGCAGTACTTC	CASSFSTSRSYEQYF
.	.	TRBV11-2	TRBJ2-3	TGTGCCAGCAGCTTTACCCGAGCTTCAGATACGCAGTATTTT	CASSFTRASDTQYF